This T cell receptor (beta chain) was captured by sequencing in a study of OX40 agonist ivuxolimab in advanced cancers. General study points: In CD8+ T cells, expanded clones were on average more numerous than in CD4+.

This table comes from immunoSEQ multiplex PCR, and its TCRdb copy is limited to in-frame clones, with some not included. Counted here are about 70,000 clones, approximately 82% occurring once; the ten biggest clones make up less than 7.5%. The CDR3 runs to 16 residues. In germline, CDR1 is SGDLS, CDR2 YYNGEE. V was clipped by 0 bases and J by 3 bases; unmatched bases: 5. To note about this clone: What it recognizes is unknown.

This receptor was obtained from an adult with an advanced solid tumor such as melanoma, head and neck, liver or kidney cancer. The material was CD4+ or CD8+ T cells sorted from blood, obtained in a trial of the OX40 agonist ivuxolimab. J is TRBJ2-3 and V is TRBV9; 9 bases align to TRBD2. The CDR3 sequence is CASSVGAGGPTDTQYF. CDR3 in DNA: TGTGCCAGCAGCGTAGGGGCGGGAGGGCCGACAGATACGCAGTATTTT.